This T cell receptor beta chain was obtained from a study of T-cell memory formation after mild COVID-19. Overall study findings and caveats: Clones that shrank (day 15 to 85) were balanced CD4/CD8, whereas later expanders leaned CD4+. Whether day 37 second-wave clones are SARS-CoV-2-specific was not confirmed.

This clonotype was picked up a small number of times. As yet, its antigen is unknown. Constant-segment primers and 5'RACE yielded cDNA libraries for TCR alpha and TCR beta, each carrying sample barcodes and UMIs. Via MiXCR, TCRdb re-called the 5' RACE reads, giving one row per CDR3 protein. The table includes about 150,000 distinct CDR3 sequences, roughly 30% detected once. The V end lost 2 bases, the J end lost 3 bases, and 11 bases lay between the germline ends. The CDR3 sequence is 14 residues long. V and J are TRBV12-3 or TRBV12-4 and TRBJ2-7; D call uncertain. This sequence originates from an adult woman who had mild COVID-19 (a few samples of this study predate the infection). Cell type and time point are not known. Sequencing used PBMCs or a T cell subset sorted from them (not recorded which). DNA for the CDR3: TGTGCCAGCAGTTTAACATCGGGTTACTACGAGCAGTACTTC. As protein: CASSLTSGYYEQYF.